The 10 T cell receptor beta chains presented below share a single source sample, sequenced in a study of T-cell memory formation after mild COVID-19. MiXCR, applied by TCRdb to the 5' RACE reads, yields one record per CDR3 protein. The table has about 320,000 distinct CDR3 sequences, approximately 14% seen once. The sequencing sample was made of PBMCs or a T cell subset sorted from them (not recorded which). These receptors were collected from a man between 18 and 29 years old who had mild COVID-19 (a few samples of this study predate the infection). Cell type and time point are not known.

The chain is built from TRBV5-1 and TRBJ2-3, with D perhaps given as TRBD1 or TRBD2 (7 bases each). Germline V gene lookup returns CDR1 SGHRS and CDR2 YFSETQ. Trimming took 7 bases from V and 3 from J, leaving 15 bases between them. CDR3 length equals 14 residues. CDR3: CASWGGQFTDTQYF. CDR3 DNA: TGCGCCAGCTGGGGGGGACAGTTTACAGATACGCAGTATTTT.

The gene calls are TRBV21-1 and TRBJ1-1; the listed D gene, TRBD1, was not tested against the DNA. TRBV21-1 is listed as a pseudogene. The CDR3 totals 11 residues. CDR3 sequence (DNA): TGTGCCAGCGGACATTTCACTGAAGCTTTCTTT. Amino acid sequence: CASGHFTEAFF.

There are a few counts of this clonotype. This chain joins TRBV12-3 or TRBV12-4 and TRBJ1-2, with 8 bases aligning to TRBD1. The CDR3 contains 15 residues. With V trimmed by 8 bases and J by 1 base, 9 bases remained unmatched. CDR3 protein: CASGNSGGGNYGYTF. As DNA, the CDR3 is TGTGCCAGCGGGAACTCAGGGGGCGGTAACTATGGCTACACCTTC.

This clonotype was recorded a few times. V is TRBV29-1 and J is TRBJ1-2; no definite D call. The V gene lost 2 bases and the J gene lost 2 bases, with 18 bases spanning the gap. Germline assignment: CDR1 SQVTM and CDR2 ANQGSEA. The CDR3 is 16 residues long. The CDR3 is CSVELWGVLANYGYTF. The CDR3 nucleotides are TGCAGCGTTGAATTGTGGGGAGTCTTGGCGAACTATGGCTACACCTTC.

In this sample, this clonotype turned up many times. Here the CDR3 reads CASSSLAGVTDTQYF. The DNA for the CDR3 is TGTGCCAGCAGTTCGCTAGCGGGGGTCACAGATACGCAGTATTTT. V and J are TRBV28 and TRBJ2-3; TRBD2 aligns across 10 bases. The CDR3 is 15 residues long. The J segment lost 2 bases and the V segment lost 4 bases, leaving 3 bases of the junction unmatched. The germline V gene encodes CDR1 MDHEN and CDR2 SYDVKM. Based on the CDR3 plus reference TRBV28 and TRBJ2-3, the full variable domain is DVKVTQSSRYLVKRTGEKVFLECVQDMDHENMFWYRQDPGLGLRLIYFSYDVKMKEKGDIPEGYSVSREKKERFSLILESASTNQTSMYLCASSSLAGVTDTQYFGPGTRLTVL.

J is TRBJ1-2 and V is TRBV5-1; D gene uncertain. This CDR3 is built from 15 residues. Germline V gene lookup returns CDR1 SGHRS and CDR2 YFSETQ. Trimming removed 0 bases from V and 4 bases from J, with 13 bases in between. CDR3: CASSLEWDGLYGYTF. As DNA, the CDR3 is TGCGCCAGCAGCTTGGAGTGGGATGGGCTCTATGGCTACACCTTC. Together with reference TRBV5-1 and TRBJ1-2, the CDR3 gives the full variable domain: KAGVTQTPRYLIKTRGQQVTLSCSPISGHRSVSWYQQTPGQGLQFLFEYFSETQRNKGNFPGRFSGRQFSNSRSEMNVSTLELGDSALYLCASSLEWDGLYGYTFGSGTRLTVV.

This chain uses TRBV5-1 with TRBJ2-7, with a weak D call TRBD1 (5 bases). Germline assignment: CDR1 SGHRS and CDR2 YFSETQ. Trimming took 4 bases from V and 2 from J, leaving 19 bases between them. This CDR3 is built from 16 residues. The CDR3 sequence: CASSPVVGALPYEQYF. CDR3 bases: TGCGCCAGCAGCCCGGTGGTAGGGGCCTTACCCTACGAGCAGTACTTC. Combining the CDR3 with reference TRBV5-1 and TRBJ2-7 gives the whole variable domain KAGVTQTPRYLIKTRGQQVTLSCSPISGHRSVSWYQQTPGQGLQFLFEYFSETQRNKGNFPGRFSGRQFSNSRSEMNVSTLELGDSALYLCASSPVVGALPYEQYFGPGTRLTVT.

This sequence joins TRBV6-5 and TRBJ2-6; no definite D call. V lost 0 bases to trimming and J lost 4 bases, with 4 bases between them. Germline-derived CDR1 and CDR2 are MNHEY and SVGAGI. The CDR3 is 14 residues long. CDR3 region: CASSYSQGANVLTF. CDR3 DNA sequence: TGTGCCAGCAGTTACTCCCAGGGGGCCAACGTCCTGACTTTC.

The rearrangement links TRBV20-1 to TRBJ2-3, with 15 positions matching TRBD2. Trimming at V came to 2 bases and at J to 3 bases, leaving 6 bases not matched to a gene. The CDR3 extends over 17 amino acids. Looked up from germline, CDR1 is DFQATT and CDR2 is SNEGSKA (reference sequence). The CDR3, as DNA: TGCAGTGCTAGACCGGGACTAGCGGGGGGCCCTACAGATACGCAGTATTTT. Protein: CSARPGLAGGPTDTQYF.

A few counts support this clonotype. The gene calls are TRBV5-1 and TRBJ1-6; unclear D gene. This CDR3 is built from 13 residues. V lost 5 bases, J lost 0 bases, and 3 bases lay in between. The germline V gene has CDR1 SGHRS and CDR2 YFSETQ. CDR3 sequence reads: CASRDSYNSPLHF. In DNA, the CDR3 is TGCGCCAGCAGGGACTCCTATAATTCACCCCTCCACTTT.